Below are 29 T cell receptor beta chains sequenced from a single sample in a study of blood T cell repertoires in COVID-19. TCRdb's copy holds only in-frame clones and misses some; the assay was immunoSEQ multiplex PCR. The sample shows 250,000 to 350,000 clones, approximately 91% of them seen only once. Sequencing used peripheral blood. All receptors come from an older woman with acute or convalescent COVID-19.

The rearrangement uses TRBV6-1 and TRBJ1-4; D is possibly TRBD1 (6 bases). Germline values: CDR1 MNHNS, CDR2 SASEGT. V was cut by 1 base and J by 5 bases, with 8 bases left in between. The CDR3 has 14 amino acids. The CDR3 nucleotides read TGTGCCAGCAGTGAAGACAGGGTAAATGAAAAACTGTTTTTT. Translating it yields CASSEDRVNEKLFF.

V and J are TRBV27 and TRBJ2-1, with D possibly being TRBD2 (6 bases). Trimming stripped 0 bases from V and 5 bases from J, with 11 bases between. Germline lookup yields CDR1 MNHEY and CDR2 SMNVEV (reference sequence). The CDR3 length is 15 residues. The CDR3 DNA reads as TGTGCCAGCAGTTTATCCGCGGGAATGAACAATGAGCAGTTCTTC. This codes for CASSLSAGMNNEQFF.

V gene TRBV9 combines with J gene TRBJ2-7; a weak D match, TRBD1 (6 bases). V lost 4 bases and J lost 2, with 13 bases in between. Germline loops: CDR1 SGDLS, CDR2 YYNGEE. The length of the CDR3 is 14 residues. CDR3 sequence: CASSPQEGAYEQYF. Written as DNA, the CDR3 is TGTGCCAGCAGCCCACAAGAGGGGGCCTACGAGCAGTACTTC.

The rearrangement joins TRBV24-1 to TRBJ2-2, with TRBD2 identical over 14 bases. Germline V gene sequence: CDR1 KGHDR, CDR2 SFDVKD. The CDR3 is 15 amino acids. V shed 8 bases, J shed 8 bases, and the junction held 6 bases outside the gene matches. CDR3 residues: CATTGLAGGGGELFF. For the CDR3, the DNA is TGTGCCACCACCGGACTAGCGGGAGGCGGAGGGGAGCTGTTTTTT.

This sequence joins TRBV9 and TRBJ2-3; TRBD2 might be the D (6 bases). The CDR3 spans 15 residues. V was cut by 1 base and J by 0 bases, with 9 bases left in between. Germline V gives CDR1 SGDLS, CDR2 YYNGEE. The CDR3 spells CASSVLRGSTDTQYF. The DNA of the CDR3 is TGTGCCAGCAGCGTATTACGGGGGAGCACAGATACGCAGTATTTT.

The chain employs TRBV29-1 and TRBJ2-3, with 11 bases that match TRBD2. Germline V gene lookup returns CDR1 SQVTM and CDR2 ANQGSEA. The V segment lost 1 base and the J segment 6 bases; nucleotides outside the gene matches: 6. CDR3 length: 15 amino acids. Here the CDR3 reads CSVEGVAGGVDTQYF. The DNA for the CDR3 is TGCAGCGTTGAAGGAGTAGCGGGAGGGGTTGATACGCAGTATTTT.

The J gene is TRBJ1-1, the V gene TRBV7-8; D may be TRBD1 (5 bases). V lost 5 bases to trimming and J lost 2 bases, with 9 bases between them. The CDR3 runs 13 residues. Germline CDR1 SGHVS, CDR2 FQNEAQ. The CDR3 spells CASSPRGNTEAFF. DNA of the CDR3: TGTGCCAGCAGCCCAAGGGGAAACACTGAAGCTTTCTTT. Filled out from reference TRBV7-8 and TRBJ1-1, the complete variable domain reads GAGVSQSPRYKVAKRGQDVALRCDPISGHVSLFWYQQALGQGPEFLTYFQNEAQLDKSGLPSDRFFAERPEGSVSTLKIQRTQQEDSAVYLCASSPRGNTEAFFGQGTRLTVV.

The chain is built from TRBV10-3 and TRBJ1-5; no clear D gene. V lost 0 bases to trimming and J lost 4 bases, with 7 bases between them. CDR1 is ENHRY, CDR2 SYGVKD, per germline. The CDR3 is 14 amino acids. This chain's CDR3 is CAISESAGNQPQHF. CDR3 sequence (DNA): TGTGCCATCAGTGAGTCGGCAGGAAATCAGCCCCAGCATTTT.

The gene calls are TRBV14 and TRBJ1-2; 7 nucleotides align to TRBD1. This CDR3 region has 15 residues. V was pared by 4 bases and J by 2 bases, with 7 bases of the junction left unmatched. The germline gives CDR1 SGHDN, CDR2 FVKESK. The CDR3 is CASSPQTGWNYGYTF. For the CDR3, the DNA is TGTGCCAGCAGCCCCCAGACAGGGTGGAACTATGGCTACACCTTC.

The chain carries TRBV27 and TRBJ2-2; a possible D gene is TRBD2 (6 bases). The ends were cut back, 8 bases at V and 4 bases at J, with 14 bases in the middle. Germline V CDR1 and CDR2: MNHEY, SMNVEV (reference sequence). The CDR3 is 14 amino acids. The CDR3 loop is CASPWRVGTGELFF. Written as DNA, the CDR3 is TGTGCCAGCCCATGGAGGGTGGGCACCGGGGAGCTGTTTTTT.

This rearrangement joins TRBV5-1 to TRBJ1-1; TRBD1 might be the D (6 bases). This CDR3 has 17 amino acids. Trimming left V 4 bases short and J 5 bases short, with 24 bases between. Germline V lookup: CDR1 SGHRS, CDR2 YFSETQ. CDR3 sequence (DNA): TGCGCCAGCAGCCCCGGACAGTGGGAGAAAAGGAGGACTGAAGCTTTCTTT. Its translation is CASSPGQWEKRRTEAFF.

The J gene is TRBJ1-3, the V gene TRBV7-9, with D unclear. Germline CDR1 and CDR2: SEHNR and FQNEAQ (reference sequence). The germline V and J ends were trimmed by 5 bases and 0 bases, with 17 bases remaining between them. The CDR3 totals 17 residues. In nucleotides, the CDR3 is TGTGCCAGCAGCCCGCCCTGGCGGGGAAACTCTGGAAACACCATATATTTT. It yields the protein CASSPPWRGNSGNTIYF.

V is TRBV4-3 and J is TRBJ1-1; D perhaps matches TRBD1 (6 bases). Germline lookup yields CDR1 LGHNA and CDR2 YSLEER. This CDR3 comprises 16 residues. V was clipped by 2 bases and J by 4 bases, with 17 bases between them. CDR3 sequence (DNA): TGCGCCAGCAGCCAATTAGTAACAGGGAGCTCCACTGAAGCTTTCTTT. As protein: CASSQLVTGSSTEAFF.

The chain has TRBV30 and TRBJ1-2; tentative D call: TRBD1 (5 bases). Looked up from germline, CDR1 is GTSNPN and CDR2 is SVGIG (reference sequence). This CDR3 is 14 amino acids long. V lost 8 bases to trimming and J lost 3 bases, with 19 bases between them. CDR3 nucleotides: TGTGCCGGACGAAACTCCACAGGCTACTATGGCTACACCTTC. It is translated as CAGRNSTGYYGYTF.

In this sample, this clone turned up a few times. The rearrangement uses TRBV7-9 and TRBJ2-6, with 7 bases identical to TRBD1. Germline V gives CDR1 SEHNR, CDR2 FQNEAQ (reference sequence). CDR3 length: 18 amino acids. J was trimmed by 1 base and V by 5 bases; bases with no gene match: 11. CDR3 sequence (DNA): TGTGCCAGCAGCGCCTTGACAGGGTCCCGTTCTGGGGCCAACGTCCTGACTTTC. This encodes CASSALTGSRSGANVLTF.

The chain links TRBV4-2 to TRBJ2-6, with TRBD2 identical over 10 bases. V lost 0 bases, J lost 3 bases, and 14 bases stayed unmatched. The germline V gene encodes CDR1 LGHNA and CDR2 YNFKEQ. This CDR3 contains 21 residues. CDR3 in DNA: TGTGCCAGCAGCCAAGACCCTTTGAGCGGGGGGGCAGTAGGTGGGGCCAACGTCCTGACTTTC. It specifies CASSQDPLSGGAVGGANVLTF.

The chain employs TRBV5-4 and TRBJ2-3; 12 bases align to TRBD2. The CDR3 is made up of 18 amino acids. Germline V CDR1 and CDR2: SGHNT, YYREEE (reference sequence). The V segment lost 4 bases and the J segment 5 bases; nucleotides outside the gene matches: 14. This chain's CDR3 is CASSAPPGLAGRGDTQYF. As DNA, the CDR3 is TGTGCCAGCAGCGCACCTCCTGGACTAGCGGGGAGAGGAGATACGCAGTATTTT. The whole variable domain, filled in from reference TRBV5-4 and TRBJ2-3, reads ETGVTQSPTHLIKTRGQQVTLRCSSQSGHNTVSWYQQALGQGPQFIFQYYREEENGRGNFPPRFSGLQFPNYSSELNVNALELDDSALYLCASSAPPGLAGRGDTQYFGPGTRLTVL.

The chain carries TRBV4-3 and TRBJ1-3; tentative D call: TRBD1 (6 bases). The germline V and J ends were trimmed by 3 bases and 5 bases, with 20 bases remaining between them. Germline V gives CDR1 LGHNA, CDR2 YSLEER. The CDR3 is 17 residues long. The CDR3 nucleotides are TGCGCCAGCAGCCACGATGGACAGTCAGGGCCTCGAAACACCATATATTTT. It translates to CASSHDGQSGPRNTIYF.

The chain joins TRBV5-8 to TRBJ2-3; 9 bases align to TRBD2. Germline lookup yields CDR1 SGHTS and CDR2 YDEGEE. J gave up 2 bases and V 4 bases, and 8 bases lay outside the gene matches. This CDR3 has 16 amino acids. The CDR3 bases are TGTGCCAGCAGCGGAGGCCTAGCGGGGAACACAGATACGCAGTATTTT. Amino acid sequence: CASSGGLAGNTDTQYF.

Here the CDR3 reads CASSLRTSGGDEQFF. The CDR3 coding sequence is TGTGCCAGCAGTTTACGGACTAGCGGGGGCGATGAGCAGTTCTTC. This chain uses TRBV28 with TRBJ2-1, with 13 bases matching TRBD2. This CDR3 contains 15 residues. Trimming took 2 bases from V and 8 from J; bases not matched to a gene: 3. Germline V gives CDR1 MDHEN, CDR2 SYDVKM.

A remark on this clone: One end of the junction varies from germline; a read error may be responsible. Other nucleotide sequences in the sample specify the same CDR3. The chain couples TRBV5-1 to TRBJ2-7; TRBD1 might be the D (6 bases). CDR1 SGHRS and CDR2 YFSETQ come from the germline V gene. The CDR3 is 14 amino acids. CDR3 nucleotide sequence: TGCGCCAGCAGCAAGGACAGCCTCTCCTACGAGCAATACTTC. It translates to CASSKDSLSYEQYF.

This chain joins TRBV6-2 or TRBV6-3 and TRBJ2-2; 9 positions agree with TRBD2. This CDR3 region has 15 residues. From germline, CDR1 is MNHEY and CDR2 SVGEGT. Losses at the gene ends were 6 bases for V and 0 bases for J; bases not matched to a gene: 2. This chain's CDR3 is CASSVAGANTGELFF. The CDR3 nucleotides read TGTGCCAGCAGCGTAGCGGGGGCGAACACCGGGGAGCTGTTTTTT.

The chain carries TRBV28 and TRBJ1-6; 12 bases match TRBD1. Trimming cost V 6 bases and J 5 bases; bases outside gene matches: 5. Germline CDR1 and CDR2: MDHEN and SYDVKM. This CDR3 contains 16 residues. CDR3 sequence reads: CASRGQGAGDNSPLHF. The CDR3 coding sequence is TGTGCCAGCAGGGGACAGGGGGCCGGAGATAATTCACCCCTCCACTTT.

The gene calls are TRBV7-2 and TRBJ2-1, with 8 bases identical to TRBD1. Germline-derived CDR1 and CDR2 are SGHTA and FQGNSA. The CDR3 runs to 15 residues. Germline trimming cut 5 bases from V and 9 bases from J; bases unmatched to any gene: 12. In nucleotides, the CDR3 is TGTGCCAGCAGCCCAAGAGGGGGACAGGAGGGTGAGCAGTTCTTC. Amino acid sequence: CASSPRGGQEGEQFF.

The genes are TRBV28 and TRBJ1-2, with D possibly matching TRBD1 (6 bases). Germline V gene lookup returns CDR1 MDHEN and CDR2 SYDVKM. CDR3 length equals 14 residues. V was cut by 2 bases and J by 5 bases, with 12 bases left in between. CDR3 loop: CASSLGQGWYGYTF. Written as DNA, the CDR3 is TGTGCCAGCAGTTTAGGTCAGGGGTGGTATGGCTACACCTTC.

The CDR3 DNA follows: TGTGCCAGCAGTAGGGAGGGAGCGTGGCAGCCCCAGCATTTT. Translated: CASSREGAWQPQHF. The chain has TRBV7-2 and TRBJ1-5; D is unresolved. The germline V gene has CDR1 SGHTA and CDR2 FQGNSA. The CDR3 has 14 amino acids. Trimming pared 6 bases from V and 7 bases from J, leaving 16 bases between.

The chain uses TRBV9 and TRBJ2-1; 9 nucleotides align to TRBD2. V lost 0 bases and J lost 10; bases outside the gene matches: 8. Looked up from germline, CDR1 is SGDLS and CDR2 is YYNGEE. The CDR3 has 15 amino acids. Here the CDR3 reads CASSVGSSGVGEQFF. In DNA form, the CDR3 reads TGTGCCAGCAGCGTAGGTTCTAGCGGGGTTGGAGAGCAGTTCTTC.

This clone was picked up one time. The chain carries TRBV7-2 and TRBJ1-5; D is uncertain. Germline V gives CDR1 SGHTA, CDR2 FQGNSA. V was cut by 2 bases and J by 3 bases, with 5 bases left in between. The length of the CDR3 is 13 residues. CDR3 DNA sequence: TGTGCCAGCAGCTTACAGGACAATCAGCCCCAGCATTTT. Translating it yields CASSLQDNQPQHF.

This clone has only a few counts. The gene calls are TRBV6-2 or TRBV6-3 and TRBJ1-1; D is unresolved. The CDR3 is 13 amino acids. Trimming stripped 2 bases from V and 5 bases from J, with 9 bases between. Germline V CDR1 and CDR2: MNHEY, SVGEGT. The CDR3 sequence: CASSYLGGTEAFF. CDR3 in DNA: TGTGCCAGCAGTTACCTGGGAGGAACTGAAGCTTTCTTT.